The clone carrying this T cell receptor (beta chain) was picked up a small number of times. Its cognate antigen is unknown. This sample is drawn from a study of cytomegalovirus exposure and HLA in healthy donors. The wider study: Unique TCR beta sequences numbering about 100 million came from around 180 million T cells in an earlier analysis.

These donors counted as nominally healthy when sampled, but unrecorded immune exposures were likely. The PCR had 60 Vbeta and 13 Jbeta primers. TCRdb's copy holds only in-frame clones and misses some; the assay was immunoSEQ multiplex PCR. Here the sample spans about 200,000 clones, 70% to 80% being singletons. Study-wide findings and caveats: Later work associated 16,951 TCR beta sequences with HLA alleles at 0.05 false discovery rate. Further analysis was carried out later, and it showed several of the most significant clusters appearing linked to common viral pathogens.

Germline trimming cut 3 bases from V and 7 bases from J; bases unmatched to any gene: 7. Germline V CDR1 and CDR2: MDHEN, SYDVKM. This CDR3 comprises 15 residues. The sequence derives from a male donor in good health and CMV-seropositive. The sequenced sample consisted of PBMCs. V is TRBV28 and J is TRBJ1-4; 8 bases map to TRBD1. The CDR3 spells CASSLPGQGSEKLFF. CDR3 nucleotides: TGTGCCAGCAGTTTGCCCGGACAGGGAAGTGAAAAACTGTTTTTT. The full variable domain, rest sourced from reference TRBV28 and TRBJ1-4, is DVKVTQSSRYLVKRTGEKVFLECVQDMDHENMFWYRQDPGLGLRLIYFSYDVKMKEKGDIPEGYSVSREKKERFSLILESASTNQTSMYLCASSLPGQGSEKLFFGSGTQLSVL.